This TCR beta chain was sequenced in a study of OX40 agonist ivuxolimab in advanced cancers. Study-level background: Under the entry rules, prior anti-PD-1, anti-PD-L1 or anti-CTLA-4 therapy was allowed, and about 40% had some. Whole-study findings and limits: More expanded clones were found, on average, in CD8+ than in CD4+ T cells.

On this clone itself: Its target is not known.

Produced via immunoSEQ multiplex PCR; TCRdb's table is partial and in-frame only. The sample carries 95,000 to 110,000 clones, 91% recorded once. The CDR3 length is 18 residues. J was trimmed by 0 bases and V by 7 bases; bases with no gene match: 12. Germline V gene lookup returns CDR1 SNHLY and CDR2 FYNNEI. This chain joins TRBV2 and TRBJ2-2; the match to TRBD2 covers 9 bases. The source material was CD4+ or CD8+ T cells sorted from blood, sampled in a trial of the OX40 agonist ivuxolimab. The TCR was taken from an adult with an advanced solid tumor such as melanoma, head and neck, liver or kidney cancer. In DNA, the CDR3 is TGTGCCAGCACGGCGGGAGGGCCAGGATGGCCGAACACCGGGGAGCTGTTTTTT. This sequence encodes CASTAGGPGWPNTGELFF.